These 22 T cell receptor beta chains were all obtained from the same sample, sequenced in a study of T-cell reconstitution after alpha-beta-depleted transplantation in children. The TCRbeta library was prepared with unique molecular identifiers. TCRdb reprocessed the PCR reads with MiXCR, giving one entry per CDR3 protein. The sample lists around 94,000 distinct CDR3 sequences; 6% were seen once. Sequences were derived from PBMCs, mostly from graft donor cells, sampled 60 days after TCRalphabeta/CD19-depleted stem cell transplant. These receptors were collected from a female patient under 10 years old who had a stem cell transplant for Fanconi anemia, so the T cells may come from the graft donor.

This clonotype was picked up many times. This chain uses TRBV6-5 with TRBJ1-1; maybe TRBD1 (6 bases). The CDR3 extends over 14 amino acids. Germline V lookup: CDR1 MNHEY, CDR2 SVGAGI. The V and J ends lost 4 bases and 3 bases respectively, with 12 bases between them. The CDR3 DNA follows: TGTGCCAGCAGTTTACAACCAGGGGACACTGAAGCTTTCTTT. Protein sequence: CASSLQPGDTEAFF.

This clonotype has ten or more counts. The chain uses TRBV29-1 and TRBJ2-4, with 10 bases lining up with TRBD1. V shed 6 bases and J 2 bases; nucleotides not matched to a gene: 4. The CDR3 spans 14 residues. Germline CDR1 reads SQVTM; CDR2 reads ANQGSEA. CDR3 loop: CSVRDRGTKNIQYF. CDR3 bases: TGCAGCGTAAGGGACAGGGGAACCAAAAACATTCAGTACTTC.

The sample holds many counts of this clonotype. The V and J genes are TRBV12-3 or TRBV12-4 and TRBJ2-1; D possibly uses TRBD1 or TRBD2 (6 bases each). The CDR3 length is 15 residues. Trimming removed 2 bases from V and 5 bases from J, with 13 bases in between. In DNA form, the CDR3 reads TGTGCCAGCAGTTTATCCGGGGGCGCCAACAATGAGCAGTTCTTC. Its translation is CASSLSGGANNEQFF.

This clonotype has a count of ten or more. The V gene is TRBV12-3 or TRBV12-4, the J gene TRBJ2-6; TRBD1 matches 8 bases. After removal of 6 bases from V and 0 bases from J, the junction contained 7 bases not matched to a gene. This CDR3 has 17 residues. In DNA, the CDR3 is TGTGCCAGCAGCGCCGGGACAGGCATCTCTGGGGCCAACGTCCTGACTTTC. Its translation: CASSAGTGISGANVLTF.

Details on this clonotype: A read error may be the cause here, since a much bigger clone is one base away. CDR3 coding DNA: TGTGCCAGCAGCCCCGGGACTAGCGACTACTACGAGGAGTACTTC. This codes for CASSPGTSDYYEEYF. The genes are TRBV6-1 and TRBJ2-7; 10 bases are a match to TRBD2. The CDR3 consists of 15 residues. Germline CDR1 is MNHNS and CDR2 is SASEGT.

The J gene is TRBJ2-5, the V gene TRBV2; D is unclear. V was cut by 4 bases and J by 5 bases, with 8 bases left in between. Per the germline V gene, CDR1 is SNHLY and CDR2 is FYNNEI. The CDR3 is 12 residues long. As DNA, the CDR3 is TGTGCCAGCAGTGTAGGATGGGAGACCCAGTACTTC. Translating gives CASSVGWETQYF.

CDR3 residues: CASSLFRDRAYGYTF. As DNA, the CDR3 is TGTGCCAGCAGCTTATTCCGGGACAGAGCCTATGGCTACACCTTC. The chain joins TRBV7-2 to TRBJ1-2, with 7 bases matching TRBD1. This CDR3 comprises 15 residues. The V and J ends lost 2 bases and 4 bases, in that order; junction bases with no gene match: 7. Germline V gene sequence: CDR1 SGHTA, CDR2 FQGNSA.

This clonotype was observed at least ten times. The chain uses TRBV12-3 or TRBV12-4 and TRBJ2-2; D may be TRBD2 (6 bases). The CDR3 sequence is 15 residues long. The V end lost 3 bases, the J end lost 6 bases, and 14 bases lay between the germline ends. The CDR3: CASSFAGGGAGELFF. The CDR3 nucleotides read TGTGCCAGCAGTTTTGCTGGGGGAGGAGCCGGGGAGCTGTTTTTT.

There are many counts of this clonotype. For the CDR3, the DNA is TGTGCCACCAGTGACCAGGGGAAGTCGTTTGAGCAGTTCTTC. It codes for CATSDQGKSFEQFF. The rearrangement uses TRBV24-1 and TRBJ2-1; TRBD1 might be the D (6 bases). Between the trimmed V and J ends, which lost 4 bases and 9 bases, there was a span of 15 bases. Per germline, CDR1 KGHDR and CDR2 SFDVKD. The length of the CDR3 is 14 residues.

This clonotype has ten or more counts. The CDR3 DNA sequence: TGTGCCTGGAGGCACGGGGCCGGCTACGAGCAGTACTTC. Protein sequence: CAWRHGAGYEQYF. The gene calls are TRBV30 and TRBJ2-7; the D call may be TRBD1 or TRBD2 (5 bases each). V lost 3 bases to trimming and J lost 3 bases, with 12 bases between them. The CDR3 has 13 amino acids. CDR1 is GTSNPN, CDR2 SVGIG, per germline (reference sequence).

The table lists this clonotype with many counts. The genes are TRBV5-1 and TRBJ2-1, with TRBD1 matching 8 bases. V was pared by 1 base and J by 8 bases, with 2 bases of the junction left unmatched. CDR3 length equals 13 residues. CDR1 and CDR2 (germline): SGHRS, YFSETQ. CDR3 residues: CASSLQGAYEQFF. The DNA of the CDR3 is TGCGCCAGCAGCTTGCAGGGGGCATATGAGCAGTTCTTC.

V usage is TRBV27 and J usage is TRBJ2-5; a weak D match, TRBD2 (6 bases). The CDR3 is 16 amino acids. Germline lookup yields CDR1 MNHEY and CDR2 SMNVEV (reference sequence). The V end was cut by 0 bases, the J end by 2 bases, with 13 bases between. CDR3 residues: CASSLSMGGLQETQYF. The CDR3 nucleotides are TGTGCCAGCAGTTTATCGATGGGAGGTCTACAAGAGACCCAGTACTTC.

In its sample, this clonotype was seen many times. V and J are TRBV15 and TRBJ2-7, with 9 bases lining up with TRBD2. The germline gives CDR1 LNHNV, CDR2 YYDKDF (reference sequence). The V and J ends lost 5 bases and 3 bases, in that order; junction bases with no gene match: 11. The CDR3 is made up of 16 amino acids. CDR3 protein: CATSDLAGRSLYEQYF. In DNA form, the CDR3 reads TGTGCCACCAGCGATCTAGCGGGGCGTTCCCTCTACGAGCAGTACTTC.

This clonotype was observed a handful of times. V is TRBV20-1 and J is TRBJ1-3, with 7 bases identical to TRBD1. The CDR3 runs to 13 residues. Germline V lookup: CDR1 DFQATT, CDR2 SNEGSKA (reference sequence). Trimming removed 7 bases from V and 4 bases from J; junction bases left unmatched: 7. CDR3 loop: CSVATGAGNTIYF. In DNA form, the CDR3 reads TGCAGTGTCGCAACAGGGGCCGGAAACACCATATATTTT.

This clonotype has more than one count but fewer than ten. Lacking the conserved final phenylalanine or tryptophan, this CDR3 likely reflects a read error. It is unclear where the CDR3 begins or ends on the DNA, so no DNA is shown, and the CDR3 is as TCRdb lists it. This sequence joins TRBV11-3 and TRBJ2-4; the DNA was not used to check the table's D call, TRBD1. The CDR3 spans 12 amino acids, including both terminal residues. Germline V gene data show CDR1 as SGHNT and CDR2 as YENEEA. CDR3 amino acids: CASSLSVRGRVV.

This clonotype was counted at least ten times. The chain couples TRBV5-1 to TRBJ2-6; no definite D call. V dropped 4 bases and J dropped 4 bases, with 15 bases sitting between them. The CDR3 runs to 16 residues. CDR1 and CDR2 (germline): SGHRS, YFSETQ. The CDR3 here is CASSPTPTPGANVLTF. The CDR3 DNA sequence: TGCGCCAGCAGCCCGACCCCCACCCCCGGGGCCAACGTCCTGACTTTC. Filled out from reference TRBV5-1 and TRBJ2-6, the complete variable domain reads KAGVTQTPRYLIKTRGQQVTLSCSPISGHRSVSWYQQTPGQGLQFLFEYFSETQRNKGNFPGRFSGRQFSNSRSEMNVSTLELGDSALYLCASSPTPTPGANVLTFGAGSRLTVL.

The chain uses TRBV18 and TRBJ2-5; D is unclear. Per germline, CDR1 KGHSH and CDR2 LQKENI. Trimming removed 0 bases at V and 5 bases at J, with 7 bases between. This CDR3 is 13 amino acids long. The CDR3 reads CASSPPVVETQYF. CDR3 DNA sequence: TGTGCCAGCTCACCACCGGTTGTCGAGACCCAGTACTTC.

The chain is built from TRBV7-9 and TRBJ1-2; a possible D gene is TRBD1 (5 bases). V dropped 5 bases and J dropped 2 bases, with 9 bases sitting between them. Looked up from germline, CDR1 is SEHNR and CDR2 is FQNEAQ (reference sequence). The CDR3 is made up of 13 amino acids. The CDR3 reads CASSPSGNYGYTF. The CDR3 DNA is TGTGCCAGCAGCCCATCAGGGAACTATGGCTACACCTTC.

This clonotype showed up many times. The chain couples TRBV30 to TRBJ2-7; 7 nucleotides align to TRBD1. The CDR3 is made up of 14 amino acids. The germline CDR1 and CDR2 sequences are GTSNPN and SVGIG (reference sequence). V lost 4 bases and J lost 0; bases outside the gene matches: 6. CDR3 region: CAWTRDSLSYEQYF. CDR3 in DNA: TGTGCCTGGACCCGGGACAGCCTCTCCTACGAGCAGTACTTC.

The table lists this clonotype with many counts. The V call is TRBV5-1, the J call TRBJ2-3, with D unresolved. Germline V gene sequence: CDR1 SGHRS, CDR2 YFSETQ. V was clipped by 0 bases and J by 2 bases, with 13 bases between them. The CDR3 loop spans 16 amino acids. CDR3 in DNA: TGCGCCAGCAGCTTGGAGGGCGGCCTCCCCACAGATACGCAGTATTTT. Protein sequence: CASSLEGGLPTDTQYF. The whole variable domain, filled in from reference TRBV5-1 and TRBJ2-3, reads KAGVTQTPRYLIKTRGQQVTLSCSPISGHRSVSWYQQTPGQGLQFLFEYFSETQRNKGNFPGRFSGRQFSNSRSEMNVSTLELGDSALYLCASSLEGGLPTDTQYFGPGTRLTVL.

The V and J genes are TRBV28 and TRBJ1-5; D not certain. Trimming removed 3 bases at V and 0 bases at J, with 18 bases between. Germline V gene lookup returns CDR1 MDHEN and CDR2 SYDVKM. This CDR3 contains 18 residues. CDR3 residues: CASSFRKGEGYSNQPQHF. CDR3 nucleotide sequence: TGTGCCAGCAGTTTCCGGAAGGGTGAAGGGTATAGCAATCAGCCCCAGCATTTT.

This clonotype was observed at least ten times. The chain has TRBV4-2 and TRBJ2-5; D is unclear. Germline V gene data show CDR1 as LGHNA and CDR2 as YNFKEQ. Trimming took off 2 bases at V and 3 bases at J, with 13 bases between the two ends. This CDR3 spans 15 amino acids. CDR3 nucleotide sequence: TGTGCCAGCAGCCAACTCACTAACCCGAAAGAGACCCAGTACTTC. Translating gives CASSQLTNPKETQYF.